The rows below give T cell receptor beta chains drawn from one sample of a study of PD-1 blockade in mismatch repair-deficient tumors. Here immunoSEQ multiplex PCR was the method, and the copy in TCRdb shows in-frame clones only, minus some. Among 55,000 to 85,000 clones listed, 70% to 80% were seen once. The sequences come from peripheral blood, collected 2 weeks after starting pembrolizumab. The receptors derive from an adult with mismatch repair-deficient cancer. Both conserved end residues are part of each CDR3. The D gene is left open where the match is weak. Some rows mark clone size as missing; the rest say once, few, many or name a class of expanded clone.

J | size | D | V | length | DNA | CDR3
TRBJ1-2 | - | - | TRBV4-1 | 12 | TGCGCCAGCAGCCAACCCGGCTATGGCTACACCTTC | CASSQPGYGYTF
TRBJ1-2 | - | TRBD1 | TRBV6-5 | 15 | TGTGCCAGCAGCCTAAGACAGGGTTTCAACTATGGCTACACCTTC | CASSLRQGFNYGYTF
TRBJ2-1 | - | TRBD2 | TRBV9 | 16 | TGTGCCAGCAGCGACGACGTGAGCGGGAGTATCAATGAGCAGTTCTTC | CASSDDVSGSINEQFF
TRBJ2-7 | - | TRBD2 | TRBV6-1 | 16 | TGTGCCAGCAGTGTCTCGACTAGCGGGAGCTCCTACGAGCAGTACTTC | CASSVSTSGSSYEQYF
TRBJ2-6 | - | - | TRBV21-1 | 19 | TGTGCCAGCAGCAAAGCGGGGGGGTTGAGCACCTCTGGGGCCAACGTCCTGACTTTC | CASSKAGGLSTSGANVLTF
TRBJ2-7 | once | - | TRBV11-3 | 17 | TGTGCCAGCAGCTCCCTTTCCGGTACCGGAACCTCCTACGAGCAGTACTTC | CASSSLSGTGTSYEQYF
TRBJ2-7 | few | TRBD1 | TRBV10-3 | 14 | TGTGCCATCAGTGACGGACAGGGGGGTTACGAGCAGTACTTC | CAISDGQGGYEQYF
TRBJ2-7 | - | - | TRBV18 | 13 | TGTGCCAGCTCACGGGGGGGGGCCGGCGAGCAGTACTTC | CASSRGGAGEQYF
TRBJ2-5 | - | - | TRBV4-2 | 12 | TGTGCCAGCAGCCCCCCGCGAGAGACCCAGTACTTC | CASSPPRETQYF
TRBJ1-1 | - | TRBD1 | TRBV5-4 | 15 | TGTGCCAGCAGCCTACCAGGACAGGGGAACACTGAAGCTTTCTTT | CASSLPGQGNTEAFF
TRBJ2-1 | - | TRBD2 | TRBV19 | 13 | TGTGCCAGTTTTAGCGGGGTCAGCAATGAGCAGTTCTTC | CASFSGVSNEQFF
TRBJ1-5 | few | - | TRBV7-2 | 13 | TGTGCCAGCAGCTTATCAGATTATCAGCCCCAGCATTTT | CASSLSDYQPQHF
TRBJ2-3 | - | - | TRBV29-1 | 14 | TGCAGCGTTGTCCCCAGGGGAAGCACAGATACGCAGTATTTT | CSVVPRGSTDTQYF
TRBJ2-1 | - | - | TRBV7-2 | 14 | TGTGCCAGCAGCTTAGCGGGAGGTTACAATGAGCAGTTCTTC | CASSLAGGYNEQFF
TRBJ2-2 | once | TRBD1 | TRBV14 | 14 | TGTGCCACCGGGACAGCGTATAACACCGGGGAGCTGTTTTTT | CATGTAYNTGELFF
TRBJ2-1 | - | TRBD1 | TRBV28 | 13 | TGTGCCAGCAGTGGACAGGGGGCAGTGCCAGGGTTCTTC | CASSGQGAVPGFF
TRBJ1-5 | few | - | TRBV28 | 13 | TGTGCCACTGTGCCCCACCCCAATCAGCCCCAGCATTTT | CATVPHPNQPQHF
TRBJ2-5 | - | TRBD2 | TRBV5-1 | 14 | TGCGCCAGCGGGCCACTAGCGGGAGATGAGACCCAGTACTTC | CASGPLAGDETQYF
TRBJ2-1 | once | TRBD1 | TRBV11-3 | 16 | TGTGCCAGCAGCTTAAGACGACAGGGGGCCGGAAATGAGCAGTTCTTC | CASSLRRQGAGNEQFF
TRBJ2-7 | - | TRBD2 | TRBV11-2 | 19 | TGTGCCAGCAGCTTAGCTTGGGACTATGAGCGATGGACTATAAGTGAGCAGTACTTC | CASSLAWDYERWTISEQYF
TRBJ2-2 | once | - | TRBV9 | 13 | TGTGCCAGCAGCGTATATGACGACCGGGAGCTGTTTTTT | CASSVYDDRELFF
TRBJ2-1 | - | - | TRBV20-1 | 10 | TGCAGTGCTCTCGGCAATGAGCAGTTCTTC | CSALGNEQFF
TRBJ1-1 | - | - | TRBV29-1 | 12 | TGCAGCGCTCTAGGACAAAACACTGAAGCTTTCTTT | CSALGQNTEAFF
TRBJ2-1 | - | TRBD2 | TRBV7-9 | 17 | TGTGCCAGCAGCTCCCGACTAGCGGGAGGGCCTAACAATGAGCAGTTCTTC | CASSSRLAGGPNNEQFF
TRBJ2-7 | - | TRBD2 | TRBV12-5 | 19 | TGTGCTAGTGGTTCCGAGGGAAAATTAGCGGGAGGGCCGAACTACGAGCAGTACTTC | CASGSEGKLAGGPNYEQYF
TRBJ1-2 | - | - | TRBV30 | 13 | TGTGCCTGGAGTGGAGGGGTTGGCTATGGCTACACCTTC | CAWSGGVGYGYTF
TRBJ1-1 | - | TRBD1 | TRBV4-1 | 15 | TGCGCCAGCAGCCCTTACAGGGGAGGGGACACTGAAGCTTTCTTT | CASSPYRGGDTEAFF
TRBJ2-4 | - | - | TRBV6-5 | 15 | TGTGCCAGCATGGACAGTAAACTAGCCAAAAACATTCAGTACTTC | CASMDSKLAKNIQYF
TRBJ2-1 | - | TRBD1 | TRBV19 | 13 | TGTGCCAGTAGCACAGGGGATCTTTTAAAGCAGTTCTTC | CASSTGDLLKQFF
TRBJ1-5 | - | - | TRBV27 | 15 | TGTGCCAGCAGTTTATATTGGGGGAGCAATCAGCCCCAGCATTTT | CASSLYWGSNQPQHF
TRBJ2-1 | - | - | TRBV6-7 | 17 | TGTGCCAGCAGTTACTCGATCGTGGGGCCCTCCTACAATGAGCAGTTCTTC | CASSYSIVGPSYNEQFF
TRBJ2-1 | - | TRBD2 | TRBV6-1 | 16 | TGTGCCAGCAGTGAAATAGCGGGAGGGCCTAGTAATGAGCAGTTCTTC | CASSEIAGGPSNEQFF
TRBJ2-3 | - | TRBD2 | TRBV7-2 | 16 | TGTGCCAGCAGCCGCGCTAGCGGGATTAGCACAGATACGCAGTATTTT | CASSRASGISTDTQYF
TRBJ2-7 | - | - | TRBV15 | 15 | TGTGCCACCAGCAGAGATTATAGCATCGGCTACGAGCAGTACTTC | CATSRDYSIGYEQYF
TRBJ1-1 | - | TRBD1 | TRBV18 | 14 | TGTGCCAGCTCGAACCGGGACAGGATAACTGAAGCTTTCTTT | CASSNRDRITEAFF
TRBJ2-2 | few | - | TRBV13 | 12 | TGTGCCAGCAGCTCATTCTCTGGGGAGCTGTTTTTT | CASSSFSGELFF
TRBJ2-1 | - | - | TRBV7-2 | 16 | TGTGCCAGCAGCTTAGCGCTCGGCGGAGTAGACAATGAGCAGTTCTTC | CASSLALGGVDNEQFF
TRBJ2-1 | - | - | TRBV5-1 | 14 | TGCGCCAGCAGCTTGGTGTCCAAGAACAATGAGCAGTTCTTC | CASSLVSKNNEQFF
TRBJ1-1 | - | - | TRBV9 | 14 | TGTGCCAGCAGCCCCCAGCGGTTGGGCACTGAAGCTTTCTTT | CASSPQRLGTEAFF
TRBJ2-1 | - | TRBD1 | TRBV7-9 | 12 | TGTGCCAGCGACAGGGGGCACAATGAGCAGTTCTTC | CASDRGHNEQFF
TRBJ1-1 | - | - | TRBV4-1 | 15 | TGCGCCAGCAGCCAAGATCCGGCAGTGAACACTGAAGCTTTCTTT | CASSQDPAVNTEAFF